The 5 T cell receptor beta chains below all came from one sample that was sequenced in a study of T cell clonality in common variable immunodeficiency. Data came from immunoSEQ multiplex PCR; TCRdb stores just in-frame clones and leaves some out. Singletons are absent from the sample, which has 45,000 to 55,000 clones. Specimen: peripheral blood mononuclear cells. These receptors came from a person between 18 and 69 years old in good health.

This clone has a count of ten or more. The missing CDR3 end, 3 residues past where the read stops, is filled in from the germline J gene. The rearrangement links TRBV2 to TRBJ2-1; possibly TRBD1 for D (5 bases). V lost 4 bases and J lost 4, with 11 bases in between. This CDR3 comprises 14 residues. Germline CDR1 and CDR2: SNHLY and FYNNEI. The sequenced CDR3 bases are TGTGCCAGCAGTGCAGGGCTCCAGTACAATGAG. Protein: CASSAGLQYNE. The whole CDR3 region reads CASSAGLQYNEQFF.

In its sample, this clone was seen many times. The read ends 3 residues before the CDR3 terminus; that terminus is restored from the germline J gene. J is TRBJ2-3 and V is TRBV5-1; no reliable D call. Germline loops: CDR1 SGHRS, CDR2 YFSETQ. CDR3 length equals 13 residues. V gave up 3 bases and J gave up 0 bases, with 5 bases separating them. The CDR3 reads CASSYKSTDTQYF. Partial CDR3 DNA: TGCGCCAGCAGCTACAAAAGCACAGATACG.

At least ten counts were recorded for this clone. Coverage ceases 3 residues before the CDR3 finishes, and the germline J gene fills in the end. This chain uses TRBV20-1 with TRBJ2-5, with D possibly matching TRBD1 (6 bases). Germline CDR1 is DFQATT and CDR2 is SNEGSKA (reference sequence). The ends were cut back, 6 bases at V and 1 base at J, with 15 bases in the middle. The CDR3 contains 14 residues. CDR3 amino acids: CSAPRQETQETQYF. The sequenced part of the CDR3 DNA is TGCAGTGCACCCCGACAGGAGACCCAAGAGACC.

This clone was detected many times. Read data end 3 residues before the CDR3 end; the end is taken from the germline J gene. The chain joins TRBV18 to TRBJ1-3, with TRBD1 as a possible D gene (6 bases). CDR1 is KGHSH, CDR2 LQKENI, per germline. With 2 bases removed from V and 5 bases from J, the gap between germline ends came to 10 bases. The CDR3 totals 14 residues. The CDR3 sequence: CASSPGQRRNTIYF. Partial CDR3 DNA: TGTGCCAGCTCACCAGGACAGAGACGAAACACC.

Turning to this clone: Sequencing ends 3 residues short of the CDR3 end; the germline J gene provides the rest. The chain links TRBV7-6 to TRBJ1-5; TRBD1 matches at 10 bases. CDR1 is SGHVS, CDR2 FNYEAQ, per germline. The CDR3 spans 16 residues. The V and J ends lost 5 bases and 0 bases, in that order; junction bases with no gene match: 4. CDR3 residues: CASSLTGGLSNQPQHF. The sequenced CDR3 bases are TGTGCCAGCAGCCTGACAGGGGGCCTTAGCAATCAGCCC.